This T cell receptor (beta chain) was observed in a study of T cells after yellow fever vaccination. TCRdb ran MiXCR on the 5' RACE reads and lists one entry per CDR3 protein. The sample includes 450,000 to 550,000 distinct CDR3 sequences, around a fifth of them seen just once. This CDR3 is 14 amino acids long. Trimming cost V 5 bases and J 6 bases; bases outside gene matches: 4. In germline, CDR1 is SEHNR, CDR2 FQNEAQ (reference sequence). This clonotype was detected only a few times. The rearrangement uses TRBV7-9 and TRBJ2-1; 10 bases line up with TRBD2. This receptor was obtained from a man between 18 and 29 years old who received the YFV17D yellow fever vaccine. The sample in question was PBMCs, obtained about 20 days after the first yellow fever vaccination. The CDR3 here is CASSPSGGPNEQFF. CDR3 bases: TGTGCCAGCAGCCCTAGCGGGGGACCCAATGAGCAGTTCTTC. Full variable domain (rest looked up from reference TRBV7-9 and TRBJ2-1): DTGVSQNPRHKITKRGQNVTFRCDPISEHNRLYWYRQTLGQGPEFLTYFQNEAQLEKSRLLSDRFSAERPKGSFSTLEIQRTEQGDSAMYLCASSPSGGPNEQFFGPGTRLTVL.